This is a list of T cell receptor beta chains from one sample in a study of blood T cell repertoires in COVID-19. The repertoire was sequenced with immunoSEQ multiplex PCR; TCRdb's copy has only in-frame clones and lacks some. The sample has approximately 110,000 clones, roughly 84% seen once. Sequencing input: peripheral blood. Receptors originate from a human donor in a cohort sampled during active COVID-19. Both conserved end residues are part of each CDR3. The order of the fields is clone size, V gene, D gene, J gene, CDR3 protein, CDR3 DNA. The D gene is left open where the match is weak. A clone size is listed for some rows: how often the clone was seen (once, few, many), or a class if it is expanded.

-	TRBV7-9	-	TRBJ2-1	CASNSGFAYNEQFF	TGTGCCAGCAACTCAGGCTTCGCCTACAATGAGCAGTTCTTC
few	TRBV3-1/TRBV3-2	TRBD2	TRBJ2-3	CASSPGMTSGRRDTQYF	TGTGCCAGCAGCCCGGGAATGACTAGCGGGAGAAGAGATACGCAGTATTTT
-	TRBV18	-	TRBJ1-2	CASSPRLLPNYGYTF	TGTGCCAGCTCACCGAGACTCCTTCCTAACTATGGCTACACCTTC
-	TRBV28	-	TRBJ1-6	CASSFMAFAGRVGSPLHF	TGTGCCAGCAGTTTTATGGCCTTTGCCGGCAGGGTAGGCTCACCCCTCCACTTT
-	TRBV19	-	TRBJ2-2	CASSSSSSGYGELFF	TGTGCCAGTTCCTCGAGTAGTAGCGGATACGGGGAGCTGTTTTTT
-	TRBV19	TRBD2	TRBJ2-1	CASSPGTSGFSYNEQFF	TGTGCCAGTAGTCCGGGGACTAGCGGGTTCTCCTACAATGAGCAGTTCTTC
-	TRBV3-1/TRBV3-2	-	TRBJ1-4	CASSQESEGGALSEKLFF	TGTGCCAGCAGCCAAGAGTCGGAGGGGGGGGCACTAAGTGAAAAACTGTTTTTT
-	TRBV5-6	TRBD2	TRBJ2-7	CASSLFSGGANEQYF	TGTGCCAGCAGCCTGTTTAGCGGGGGGGCCAACGAGCAGTACTTC
-	TRBV2	TRBD2	TRBJ2-7	CASLPGLSSYEQYF	TGTGCCAGCCTTCCGGGACTATCCTCCTACGAGCAGTACTTC
-	TRBV7-2	TRBD1	TRBJ2-7	CASSSDRGRYEQYF	TGTGCCAGCAGCTCGGACAGGGGGAGGTACGAGCAGTACTTC
few	TRBV12-3/TRBV12-4	-	TRBJ2-2	CATHAGPTGELFF	TGTGCCACCCATGCAGGGCCCACCGGGGAGCTGTTTTTT
-	TRBV6-5	-	TRBJ2-2	CASSFERVTGELFF	TGTGCCAGCAGTTTCGAGCGGGTGACCGGGGAGCTGTTTTTT
-	TRBV7-8	-	TRBJ1-2	CASSLERTMGYTF	TGTGCCAGCAGCTTAGAACGGACTATGGGCTACACCTTC
once	TRBV4-3	TRBD1	TRBJ2-7	CASSQDGTGVYEQYF	TGCGCCAGCAGCCAGGACGGGACAGGAGTCTACGAGCAGTACTTC
-	TRBV6-1	-	TRBJ2-7	CASNERAGVSSYEQYF	TGTGCCAGCAATGAACGGGCCGGGGTCAGCTCCTACGAGCAGTACTTC
-	TRBV24-1	-	TRBJ2-5	CATSDFHGGGMEETQYF	TGTGCCACCAGTGATTTCCACGGGGGAGGAATGGAAGAGACCCAGTACTTC